This is a list of T cell receptor beta chains from one sample in a study of blood T cell repertoires in COVID-19. Clones were read by immunoSEQ multiplex PCR, and TCRdb kept only the in-frame ones, dropping some. Of about 480,000 clones listed, 70% to 90% are singletons. The specimen sequenced was PBMCs or T cells enriched from blood (not recorded which). The origin of the receptors is a woman between 35 and 50 years old who had recovered from COVID-19. CDR3s include the opening cysteine and the closing phenylalanine or tryptophan. The D gene is left open where the match is weak. For some rows the clone size is stated as once, few or many, or as a class when expanded; others skip it.

>TRBJ2-5|TRBV20-1|NA|TRBD2
TGCAGTGCGAGTACTATAGGGACTAGCGGGATGGGTGAGACCCAGTACTTC
CSASTIGTSGMGETQYF
>TRBJ1-2|TRBV6-5|NA|NA
TGTGCCAGCAGTTACGACCATGGAGTGACTAACTATGGCTACACCTTC
CASSYDHGVTNYGYTF
>TRBJ2-1|TRBV3-1/TRBV3-2|NA|TRBD2
TGTGCCAGCAGCCAACAGCGGGAGGGTACAACTGATTACAATGAGCAGTTCTTC
CASSQQREGTTDYNEQFF
>TRBJ1-2|TRBV2|NA|NA
TGTGCCAGCAGTGGTATAGGGGTCGCCCACATCTATGGCTACACCTTC
CASSGIGVAHIYGYTF
>TRBJ2-7|TRBV19|NA|NA
TGTGCCAGTAGTCGGATGGGCGGGGAGCAGTACTTC
CASSRMGGEQYF
>TRBJ2-2|TRBV7-9|NA|TRBD1
TGTGCCAGCAGCTCAGCGCCGGGCTCCGGGACAGAAAACACCGGGGAGCTGTTTTTT
CASSSAPGSGTENTGELFF
>TRBJ1-5|TRBV18|few|TRBD1
TGTGCCAGCTCACCTCCGGGACAGGGTAGTCAGCCCCAGCATTTT
CASSPPGQGSQPQHF
>TRBJ2-1|TRBV11-2|NA|TRBD2
TGTGCCAGCCTTTTGTTCCCCCCTCAGCGGGGGGACAATGAGCAGTTCTTC
CASLLFPPQRGDNEQFF
>TRBJ1-3|TRBV11-2|NA|NA
TGTGCCAGCAGCTTATGGACTCAAGGCCTCAGCTCTGGAAACACCATATATTTT
CASSLWTQGLSSGNTIYF
>TRBJ2-7|TRBV14|NA|TRBD2
TGTGCCAGCAGCCAAGGACATGGGAGCGGGGTATCCTACGAGCAGTACTTC
CASSQGHGSGVSYEQYF
>TRBJ2-1|TRBV5-1|NA|NA
TGCGCCAGCAGCTTGGAGATTTCGCGGGGTGAGCAGTTCTTC
CASSLEISRGEQFF
>TRBJ2-3|TRBV4-1|many|TRBD1
TGCGCCAGCAGCAGGAGGGGACAGGGGAGCACAGATACGCAGTATTTT
CASSRRGQGSTDTQYF
>TRBJ1-5|TRBV10-3|NA|NA
TGTGCCATCAGTGAGTCTGGAGGAGGGGGCAATCAGCCCCAGCATTTT
CAISESGGGGNQPQHF
>TRBJ1-1|TRBV30|NA|NA
TGTGCCTGGACAGGCGTCCGGTCGAACACTGAAGCTTTCTTT
CAWTGVRSNTEAFF
>TRBJ2-1|TRBV7-8|NA|NA
TGTGCCAGCACTGGAGACAGGCCTAAGGTGAATGAGCAGTTCTTC
CASTGDRPKVNEQFF
>TRBJ1-2|TRBV2|NA|NA
TGTGCCAGCGCCGTTCAGGGATCTGGCTACACCTTC
CASAVQGSGYTF
>TRBJ2-7|TRBV28|NA|TRBD2
TGTGCCAGCAGTGGGACTAGCGAGAACCTCTACGAGCAGTACTTC
CASSGTSENLYEQYF
>TRBJ1-3|TRBV9|NA|NA
TGTGCCAGCAGCTCAAATTCTGGAAACACCATATATTTT
CASSSNSGNTIYF
>TRBJ2-2|TRBV11-3|NA|TRBD2
TGTGCCAGCAGTCCTAGCGGGAGGGCCCCCGGGGAGCTGTTTTTT
CASSPSGRAPGELFF
>TRBJ1-2|TRBV2|NA|TRBD1
TGTGCCAGCAGTCCTCAGGGGGCGCAAGGCTACACCTTC
CASSPQGAQGYTF
>TRBJ2-1|TRBV19|NA|TRBD2
TGTGCCACCAGACCGGGGGGGTACTCCTACAATGAGCAGTTCTTC
CATRPGGYSYNEQFF
>TRBJ1-6|TRBV10-1|once|TRBD1
TGCGCCAGCAGAGGGGACAGCGATAATTCACCCCTCCACTTT
CASRGDSDNSPLHF
>TRBJ1-2|TRBV7-9|once|NA
TGTGCCGGGAGGGGAGGGACCTATGGCTACACCTTC
CAGRGGTYGYTF
>TRBJ1-2|TRBV5-1|many|NA
TGCGCCAGCAGCTTGGAGGGGTCAGGCGCTAACTATGGCTACACCTTC
CASSLEGSGANYGYTF
>TRBJ1-5|TRBV6-2/TRBV6-3|once|TRBD1
TGTGCCAGCAGTCACGACCTACAGGGGGGTACTCAGCCCCAGCATTTT
CASSHDLQGGTQPQHF
>TRBJ2-7|TRBV28|NA|NA
TGTGCCAGCAGCTACCTGGTAGGAGGCGAGCAGTACTTC
CASSYLVGGEQYF
>TRBJ2-1|TRBV18|NA|NA
TGTGCCAGCTCACCCAAACAGGGCTTGGAGCAGTTCTTC
CASSPKQGLEQFF
>TRBJ1-6|TRBV5-1|NA|TRBD1
TGCGCCAGCAGCTTCGACACCCGGACAGGGTATAATTCACCCCTCCACTTT
CASSFDTRTGYNSPLHF
>TRBJ2-6|TRBV5-4|NA|NA
TGTGCCAGCAGCCCCACAGGGCGCTCTGGGGCCAACGTCCTGACTTTC
CASSPTGRSGANVLTF
>TRBJ2-5|TRBV6-1|few|NA
TGTGCCAGCAGTGAGGGTTCCTCCAGGGGAGAGACCCAGTACTTC
CASSEGSSRGETQYF
>TRBJ1-1|TRBV5-1|NA|NA
TGCGCCAGCAGCTTAGGCCAGAGGGCGCGGGGCACTGAAGCTTTCTTT
CASSLGQRARGTEAFF
>TRBJ2-7|TRBV6-2/TRBV6-3|NA|TRBD2
TGTGCCAGCAGTCGCTCGGGACTAGCGGGAGATTCCGAGCAGTACTTC
CASSRSGLAGDSEQYF
>TRBJ2-3|TRBV10-2|NA|TRBD2
TGCGCCAGCAGTGCGACTAGCGGGAGTCAGACAGATACGCAGTATTTT
CASSATSGSQTDTQYF
>TRBJ1-2|TRBV19|NA|NA
TGTGCCAGTAGTATAGTCGAAGGGGGAGGCTACACCTTC
CASSIVEGGGYTF
>TRBJ2-3|TRBV11-3|few|NA
TGTGCCAGCAGCTTAGGGAGCTCGGCAGATACGCAGTATTTT
CASSLGSSADTQYF
>TRBJ1-5|TRBV6-2/TRBV6-3|NA|TRBD1
TGTGCCAGCAGTGGGGGACAGCGCAATCAGCCCCAGCATTTT
CASSGGQRNQPQHF
>TRBJ1-2|TRBV7-9|NA|NA
TGTGCCAGCGCCTTGGGGGAGGGCTACACCTTC
CASALGEGYTF
>TRBJ2-2|TRBV11-3|NA|TRBD2
TGTGCCAGCAGCTTAGTCGGTTCTAGCGGACTGAACACCGGGGAGCTGTTTTTT
CASSLVGSSGLNTGELFF
>TRBJ2-2|TRBV6-1|NA|NA
TGTGCCAGCAGTGAGACGGACAGAGGGACCGGGGAGCTGTTTTTT
CASSETDRGTGELFF
>TRBJ2-1|TRBV3-1/TRBV3-2|NA|NA
TGTGCCAGCAGCGGGGCTTGGCTCCACCAAGGCAATGAGCAGTTCTTC
CASSGAWLHQGNEQFF
>TRBJ2-7|TRBV3-1/TRBV3-2|NA|NA
TGTGCCAGCAGCCCTCCTTCGGGTCAGCACTACGAGCAGTACTTC
CASSPPSGQHYEQYF
>TRBJ1-1|TRBV18|NA|NA
TGTGCCAGCTCTGTGGACATGAACACTGAAGCTTTCTTT
CASSVDMNTEAFF
>TRBJ1-4|TRBV29-1|NA|NA
TGCAGCGTAGGACGTCAGGGAGGCGATAATGAAAAACTGTTTTTT
CSVGRQGGDNEKLFF
>TRBJ1-2|TRBV11-3|NA|NA
TGTGCCAGCAGCTTAGACCGGACGGGAATCTATGGCTACACCTTC
CASSLDRTGIYGYTF
>TRBJ2-7|TRBV7-2|NA|TRBD1
TGTGCCAGCAGCCCCGGGACAGGGGGCTACGAGCAGTACTTC
CASSPGTGGYEQYF
>TRBJ2-7|TRBV18|NA|NA
TGTGCCAGCTCACCTCCCGGACTCAAAACCTACGAGCAGTACTTC
CASSPPGLKTYEQYF
>TRBJ1-5|TRBV12-5|once|NA
TGTGCTAGTGGCCGAGGACAGATTAGCAATCAGCCCCAGCATTTT
CASGRGQISNQPQHF
>TRBJ2-7|TRBV10-2|NA|NA
TGCGCCAGCAGTGAATACAGGGACTCCTACGAGCAGTACTTC
CASSEYRDSYEQYF
>TRBJ1-5|TRBV4-2|NA|NA
TGTGCCAGCAGCCCCGGGACCCCGGAGGGTCAGCCCCAGCATTTT
CASSPGTPEGQPQHF
>TRBJ2-1|TRBV13|NA|NA
TGTGCCAGCAGCCAAGGACTAACCTACAATGAGCAGTTCTTC
CASSQGLTYNEQFF